The 27 T cell receptor beta chains given below trace back to one sample, sequenced in a study of B cell selection in AIRE deficiency. Assay used: immunoSEQ multiplex PCR; TCRdb lists only in-frame clones, some missing. Counted here are some 23,000 clones, roughly 97% occurring once; the ten biggest clones make up 0.15% to 0.2%. Sorting defined conventional CD4 T cells as CD4+CD127+. Source material: conventional CD4+ T cells sorted from PBMCs. The receptors stem from a human donor with AIRE deficiency.

This chain joins TRBV7-9 and TRBJ2-3; possible D gene TRBD2, 5 bases. The V end lost 3 bases, the J end lost 6 bases, and 13 bases lay between the germline ends. Germline-derived CDR1 and CDR2 are SEHNR and FQNEAQ (reference sequence). This CDR3 is 14 amino acids long. Here the CDR3 DNA reads TGTGCCAGCAGCTTCCTCGGGGTGGTGGATACGCAGTATTTT. It specifies CASSFLGVVDTQYF.

The chain combines TRBV30 with TRBJ2-4, with TRBD1 matching over 8 bases. Germline lookup yields CDR1 GTSNPN and CDR2 SVGIG (reference sequence). The CDR3 sequence is 19 residues long. V trimming: 2 bases; J trimming: 1 base; junction bases outside the gene matches: 16. The CDR3 nucleotides are TGTGCCTGGAGTCTTGCGATACGGGCGCGGACAGGGGCCAAAAACATTCAGTACTTC. It is translated as CAWSLAIRARTGAKNIQYF.

This clone was seen once. The rearrangement joins TRBV30 to TRBJ2-7, with 11 nucleotides matching TRBD2. V gave up 0 bases and J gave up 0 bases; unmatched junction bases: 16. CDR3 length: 20 residues. Germline V CDR1 and CDR2: GTSNPN, SVGIG (reference sequence). CDR3 sequence reads: CAWSVRGLAGGILPSYEQYF. The CDR3 nucleotides read TGTGCCTGGAGTGTACGGGGGCTAGCGGGAGGAATTCTTCCCTCCTACGAGCAGTACTTC.

The CDR3: CASGLRDRDPNEQFF. The CDR3 DNA follows: TGTGCTAGTGGTTTGCGGGACAGGGATCCCAATGAGCAGTTCTTC. V is TRBV12-5 and J is TRBJ2-1; 9 bases are a match to TRBD1. Trimming cost V 2 bases and J 6 bases; bases outside gene matches: 5. The CDR3 runs to 15 residues. The germline gives CDR1 LGHNT, CDR2 FRNRAP.

The J gene is TRBJ1-1, the V gene TRBV27, with a tentative D call TRBD1 (5 bases). The germline gives CDR1 MNHEY, CDR2 SMNVEV (reference sequence). Trimming left V 5 bases short and J 5 bases short, with 18 bases between. CDR3 size: 15 residues. CDR3: CASSPPQGGGTEAFF. The CDR3 DNA reads as TGTGCCAGCAGTCCACCCCAGGGTGGTGGAACTGAAGCTTTCTTT.

The chain is built from TRBV27 and TRBJ2-5, with D possibly matching TRBD2 (6 bases). The end of the DNA is better explained by TRBJ2-7, so the J call may be wrong. Germline V gene lookup returns CDR1 MNHEY and CDR2 SMNVEV (reference sequence). The CDR3 spans 11 residues. CDR3 in DNA: TGTGCCAGCAGTTCGGGGGTCGAGCAGTACTTC. Translated, it gives CASSSGVEQYF.

This chain connects TRBV19 to TRBJ1-2, with TRBD1 identical over 11 bases. This CDR3 spans 16 amino acids. The germline gives CDR1 LNHDA, CDR2 SQIVND (reference sequence). After removal of 6 bases from V and 4 bases from J, the junction contained 10 bases not matched to a gene. CDR3 nucleotides: TGTGCCAGTAGCCGTACCTGGGGGACAGGGGGCTATGGCTACACCTTC. Encoded protein: CASSRTWGTGGYGYTF.

The chain joins TRBV2 to TRBJ2-1, with D possibly matching TRBD1 (6 bases). The CDR3 is 18 residues long. CDR1 is SNHLY, CDR2 FYNNEI, per germline. V was trimmed by 7 bases and J by 5 bases, leaving 27 bases between them. The CDR3 loop reads CASIPRGGRGRLDNEQFF. CDR3 DNA: TGTGCCAGCATTCCCAGGGGCGGAAGGGGACGCCTTGACAATGAGCAGTTCTTC. Drawing the rest from reference TRBV2 and TRBJ2-1, the complete variable domain is EPEVTQTPSHQVTQMGQEVILRCVPISNHLYFYWYRQILGQKVEFLVSFYNNEISEKSEIFDDQFSVERPDGSNFTLKIRSTKLEDSAMYFCASIPRGGRGRLDNEQFFGPGTRLTVL.

V usage is TRBV6-5 and J usage is TRBJ1-1; maybe TRBD1 (5 bases). V shed 3 bases and J shed 6 bases, with 11 bases lying between them. The CDR3 extends over 13 amino acids. Germline V gives CDR1 MNHEY, CDR2 SVGAGI. For the CDR3, the DNA is TGTGCCAGCAGTTATGTGGGGGACGCTGAAGCTTTCTTT. Its translation: CASSYVGDAEAFF.

J is TRBJ2-7 and V is TRBV7-8; 7 bases agree with TRBD2. The CDR3 is 14 amino acids. From germline, CDR1 is SGHVS and CDR2 FQNEAQ. The V gene end was trimmed by 5 bases and the J gene end by 6 bases; junction bases not matched to a gene: 10. This chain's CDR3 is CASSPIRTSPEQYF. The CDR3 DNA reads TGTGCCAGCAGCCCAATACGGACTAGTCCCGAGCAGTACTTC.

V usage is TRBV6-5 and J usage is TRBJ2-7; D unclear. From germline, CDR1 is MNHEY and CDR2 SVGAGI. The CDR3 consists of 15 residues. V shed 5 bases and J shed 8 bases, with 22 bases lying between them. The CDR3 sequence: CASSVPSWDHTQQYF. The CDR3 DNA reads as TGTGCCAGCAGTGTACCGTCATGGGATCATACACAGCAGTACTTC.

The chain employs TRBV7-9 and TRBJ1-5; D is uncertain. Germline V lookup: CDR1 SEHNR, CDR2 FQNEAQ (reference sequence). Trimming removed 0 bases at V and 0 bases at J, with 9 bases between. The CDR3 extends over 16 amino acids. The CDR3 DNA sequence: TGTGCCAGCAGCTTAGCTAAGGCGGGTAGCAATCAGCCCCAGCATTTT. This encodes CASSLAKAGSNQPQHF.

CDR3 nucleotides: TGTGCCTGGGGGACAGGGCCTGGGGCCAACGTCCTGACTTTC. It codes for CAWGTGPGANVLTF. V usage is TRBV30 and J usage is TRBJ2-6; 9 bases fit TRBD1. The V segment lost 5 bases and the J segment 2 bases; nucleotides outside the gene matches: 1. This CDR3 has 14 amino acids. CDR1 and CDR2 (germline): GTSNPN, SVGIG (reference sequence).

The CDR3 loop reads CASSPPRGGGFGNTGELFF. CDR3 DNA sequence: TGTGCCAGCAGCCCCCCAAGGGGTGGAGGGTTCGGGAACACCGGGGAGCTGTTTTTT. The rearrangement uses TRBV7-2 and TRBJ2-2; maybe TRBD2 (6 bases). CDR1 is SGHTA and CDR2 is FQGNSA in the germline V gene. V was trimmed by 5 bases and J by 1 base, leaving 23 bases between them. The CDR3 runs 19 residues. Combining the CDR3 with reference TRBV7-2 and TRBJ2-2 gives the whole variable domain GAGVSQSPSNKVTEKGKDVELRCDPISGHTALYWYRQSLGQGLEFLIYFQGNSAPDKSGLPSDRFSAERTGGSVSTLTIQRTQQEDSAVYLCASSPPRGGGFGNTGELFFGEGSRLTVL.

This chain links TRBV21-1 with TRBJ2-1; the DNA was not compared with TRBD2, the D call given in the table. TRBV21-1 corresponds to a pseudogene. The CDR3 covers 16 residues. The CDR3 DNA is TGTGCCAGCAGCAGGCACAGGCTAGCGGTCTACAATGAGCAGTTCTTC. Amino acids: CASSRHRLAVYNEQFF.

The chain has TRBV5-8 and TRBJ1-6, with D unresolved. The CDR3 covers 14 residues. CDR1 SGHTS and CDR2 YDEGEE come from the germline V gene. Trimming pared 1 base from V and 10 bases from J, leaving 12 bases between. The CDR3 is CASSLRGRESPLHF. DNA for the CDR3: TGTGCCAGCAGCTTGCGAGGGCGGGAGTCACCCCTCCACTTT. Filled out from reference TRBV5-8 and TRBJ1-6, the complete variable domain reads EAGVTQSPTHLIKTRGQQATLRCSPISGHTSVYWYQQALGLGLQFLLWYDEGEERNRGNFPPRFSGRQFPNYSSELNVNALELEDSALYLCASSLRGRESPLHFGNGTRLTVT.

This chain connects TRBV6-5 to TRBJ2-5, with D maybe TRBD2 (5 bases). The CDR3 loop spans 14 amino acids. Looked up from germline, CDR1 is MNHEY and CDR2 is SVGAGI. Trimming took off 5 bases at V and 2 bases at J, with 12 bases between the two ends. CDR3 nucleotides: TGTGCCAGCAGTCCGAGGGTTATGCAAGAGACCCAGTACTTC. This gives the protein CASSPRVMQETQYF.

The chain has TRBV30 and TRBJ1-6; 7 bases line up with TRBD1. The J segment lost 9 bases and the V segment lost 2 bases, leaving 7 bases of the junction unmatched. Germline values: CDR1 GTSNPN, CDR2 SVGIG (reference sequence). The CDR3 extends over 14 amino acids. CDR3 nucleotides: TGTGCCTGGAGTCTGACAGGGTATCGTTCACCCCTCCACTTT. This encodes CAWSLTGYRSPLHF.

The chain employs TRBV19 and TRBJ2-2; TRBD1 aligns across 8 bases. CDR1 is LNHDA, CDR2 SQIVND, per germline (reference sequence). The CDR3 totals 14 residues. J was trimmed by 7 bases and V by 2 bases; bases with no gene match: 3. The CDR3 DNA sequence: TGTGCCAGTAGTATACCAGGGGGCGTCGGGGAGCTGTTTTTT. This codes for CASSIPGGVGELFF.

The chain recombines TRBV18 with TRBJ1-1; D is unclear. Trimming stripped 1 base from V and 0 bases from J, with 6 bases between. CDR1 and CDR2 from the germline V gene are KGHSH and LQKENI. The CDR3 has 14 amino acids. In DNA, the CDR3 is TGTGCCAGCTCACCACAACTCATGAACACTGAAGCTTTCTTT. Its translation is CASSPQLMNTEAFF. Based on the CDR3 plus reference TRBV18 and TRBJ1-1, the full variable domain is NAGVMQNPRHLVRRRGQEARLRCSPMKGHSHVYWYRQLPEEGLKFMVYLQKENIIDESGMPKERFSAEFPKEGPSILRIQQVVRGDSAAYFCASSPQLMNTEAFFGQGTRLTVV.

The chain has TRBV5-1 and TRBJ2-5, with D possibly being TRBD1 or TRBD2 (5 bases each). The CDR3 is 15 residues long. CDR1 and CDR2 from the germline V gene are SGHRS and YFSETQ. Trimming cost V 0 bases and J 5 bases, with 14 bases left between them. The CDR3 DNA reads as TGCGCCAGCAGCTTGGTTGGTGGGTGGGGGGAGACCCAGTACTTC. This sequence encodes CASSLVGGWGETQYF.

The rearrangement uses TRBV7-2 and TRBJ2-5; D is possibly TRBD1 (7 bases). V shed 6 bases and J shed 4 bases, with 12 bases lying between them. Germline assignment: CDR1 SGHTA and CDR2 FQGNSA. This CDR3 spans 13 amino acids. The CDR3 spells CASRRDSRETQYF. Written as DNA, the CDR3 is TGTGCCAGCAGGCGGGACAGTAGAGAGACCCAGTACTTC.

The chain is built from TRBV4-1 and TRBJ1-5; D remains unclear. V was pared by 1 base and J by 3 bases, with 13 bases between. The CDR3 loop spans 16 amino acids. CDR1 MGHRA and CDR2 YSYEKL come from the germline V gene. CDR3 nucleotides: TGCGCCAGCAGCCAAGGTACGGATTCTAACAATCAGCCCCAGCATTTT. Translated, it gives CASSQGTDSNNQPQHF.

The chain links TRBV5-1 to TRBJ2-1; 9 bases fit TRBD2. Germline V gives CDR1 SGHRS, CDR2 YFSETQ. The CDR3 is 15 residues long. The J segment lost 8 bases and the V segment lost 4 bases, leaving 10 bases of the junction unmatched. CDR3 sequence: CASSPASGVRDEQFF. CDR3 coding DNA: TGCGCCAGCAGCCCTGCTAGCGGGGTTAGGGATGAGCAGTTCTTC.

The CDR3 sequence: CASTKQDSANTGELFF. As DNA, the CDR3 is TGTGCCAGCACTAAACAGGATTCCGCGAACACCGGGGAGCTGTTTTTT. The chain joins TRBV19 to TRBJ2-2; maybe TRBD1 (5 bases). The germline V and J ends were trimmed by 9 bases and 0 bases, with 17 bases remaining between them. Germline CDR1 LNHDA, CDR2 SQIVND (reference sequence). The length of the CDR3 is 16 residues.

The rearrangement uses TRBV5-5 and TRBJ2-2, with D possibly TRBD1 on 5 matching bases. CDR3 length: 15 amino acids. Germline V gives CDR1 SGHKS, CDR2 YYEKEE (reference sequence). Trimming shortened V by 1 base and J by 9 bases, and 16 bases separated the two germline ends. The CDR3 DNA sequence: TGTGCCAGCAGCTTGCAAGTCAAGGGGCCCCGGGAGCTGTTTTTT. Encoded protein: CASSLQVKGPRELFF. Full variable domain (outside the CDR3, taken from reference TRBV5-5 and TRBJ2-2): DAGVTQSPTHLIKTRGQQVTLRCSPISGHKSVSWYQQVLGQGPQFIFQYYEKEERGRGNFPDRFSARQFPNYSSELNVNALLLGDSALYLCASSLQVKGPRELFFGEGSRLTVL.

The chain combines TRBV7-2 with TRBJ2-7; TRBD2 matches at 8 bases. J was trimmed by 6 bases and V by 4 bases; bases with no gene match: 8. From germline, CDR1 is SGHTA and CDR2 FQGNSA. CDR3 size: 14 residues. The CDR3 spells CASSSRVLAGEQYF. In DNA, the CDR3 is TGTGCCAGCAGCTCAAGAGTCCTAGCGGGCGAGCAGTACTTC.